The rows below give T cell receptor beta chains drawn from one sample of a study of control samples from healthy donors and cancer patients. Measured with immunoSEQ multiplex PCR; TCRdb has only the in-frame clones, and not every one. The table lists some 220,000 clones, 90% to 95% of them singletons, with roughly 1.6% in the top ten. Material: blood. Source of these receptors: a man in his fifties or sixties in good health. The CDR3 runs from the conserved cysteine through the conserved F or W. Fields, in order: V gene, clone size, D gene, J gene, CDR3 DNA, CDR3 protein. D genes are given only for firm matches. Size values are once, few and many counts, or a class for expanded clones, and some rows have none.

TRBV28	-	TRBD1	TRBJ1-1	TGTGCCAGCAGTGCAGGGGGTCCGAACACTGAAGCTTTCTTT	CASSAGGPNTEAFF
TRBV20-1	-	TRBD2	TRBJ2-7	TGCAGTGCTAGTCAACTAGCGGGGGGGCCCCACGAGCAGTACTTC	CSASQLAGGPHEQYF
TRBV13	-	TRBD1	TRBJ2-3	TGTGCCAGCAGCTTATCGGGACAGCTCACAGATACGCAGTATTTT	CASSLSGQLTDTQYF
TRBV29-1	once	-	TRBJ2-1	TGCAGCGTTGTAAAGGGGCAGGGGTCCTACAATGAGCAGTTCTTC	CSVVKGQGSYNEQFF
TRBV5-1	-	-	TRBJ1-3	TGCGCCAGCAGCTTGGAAGGAGACAGGCCCGGAAACACCATATATTTT	CASSLEGDRPGNTIYF
TRBV3-1/TRBV3-2	-	-	TRBJ1-6	TGTGCCAGCAGCTCGGACGGAAATTCACCCCTCCACTTT	CASSSDGNSPLHF
TRBV5-1	-	TRBD1	TRBJ1-1	TGCGCCAGCGGGGCTCGTCAGGGGGCCGAAACTGAAGCTTTCTTT	CASGARQGAETEAFF
TRBV5-1	-	TRBD1	TRBJ2-5	TGCGCCAGCAGGGCTGCCGGGACAGGGGGGGAGACCCAGTACTTC	CASRAAGTGGETQYF
TRBV6-5	-	-	TRBJ1-2	TGTGCCAGCTCTTATATCGGGGGCTACACCTTC	CASSYIGGYTF
TRBV24-1	once	-	TRBJ2-1	TGTGCCACCAGTGACCCGGACACCCCCTCCTACAATGAGCAGTTCTTC	CATSDPDTPSYNEQFF
TRBV7-2	few	TRBD2	TRBJ2-5	TGTGCCAGCAGAGACCGGGGGGGGGAGACCCAGTACTTC	CASRDRGGETQYF
TRBV21-1	-	-	TRBJ1-4	TGTGCCAGCAGCTCCCCCGGGACAGGGCTTGCAACTAATGAAAAACTGTTTTTT	CASSSPGTGLATNEKLFF
TRBV3-1/TRBV3-2	once	-	TRBJ1-4	TGTGCCAGCAGCCAAGGGACGGGACGGAGTAATGAAAAACTGTTTTTT	CASSQGTGRSNEKLFF
TRBV28	-	-	TRBJ1-1	TGTGCCAGCTCACCCCCAAGAGGCACTGAAGCTTTCTTT	CASSPPRGTEAFF
TRBV30	-	-	TRBJ2-1	TGTGCCTGGAGTACGAATCTATCTCCCTACAATGAGCAGTTCTTC	CAWSTNLSPYNEQFF
TRBV7-2	-	-	TRBJ1-3	TGTGCCAGCAGCTTAGTCGGGACACCCTCTGGAAACACCATATATTTT	CASSLVGTPSGNTIYF